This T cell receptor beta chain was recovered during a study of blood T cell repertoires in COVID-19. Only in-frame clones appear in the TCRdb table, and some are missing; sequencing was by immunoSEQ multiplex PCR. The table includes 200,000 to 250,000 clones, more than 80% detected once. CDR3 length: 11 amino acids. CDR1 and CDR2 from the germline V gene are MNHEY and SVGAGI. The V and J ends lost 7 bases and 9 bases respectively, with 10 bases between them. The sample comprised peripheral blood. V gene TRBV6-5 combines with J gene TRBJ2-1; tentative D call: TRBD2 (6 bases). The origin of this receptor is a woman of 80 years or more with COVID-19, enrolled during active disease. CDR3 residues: CASTSALEQFF. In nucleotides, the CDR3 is TGTGCCAGCACTAGCGCCCTTGAGCAGTTCTTC.